Here is one TCR beta chain with its context. Its antigen remains unidentified. At the DNA level, this CDR3 is encoded by other sequences in the same sample as well. CDR1 is SGHRS, CDR2 YFSETQ, per germline. The CDR3 contains 13 residues. Trimming took off 1 base at V and 0 bases at J, with 5 bases between the two ends. Some clones are missing from TCRdb's copy, which holds only in-frame ones; the method was immunoSEQ multiplex PCR. Among about 320,000 clones listed, around 87% were seen once. This entry is derived from a study of shared clonotypes between healthy human individuals. Findings of the study overall: In general, naive subsets displayed greater estimated richness than memory subsets did. Clonotypes that were shared across a handful of donors made up approximately 5% of naive CD4 clonotypes. When compared with the clonotypes that were shared by all four sorted-subset donors, the non-shared clonotypes turned out to have lower generation probabilities. Clonotype sharing among donors was thought likely to change with sequencing depth.

The V call is TRBV5-1, the J call TRBJ2-7, with D unclear. The material sequenced was memory CD8+ T cells sorted from blood. Sample subset: CD45RO+ cells pooled with CCR7-negative TemRA cells. This clonotype was sampled from a man between 18 and 35 years old in good health. CDR3 bases: TGCGCCAGCAGCTTGACTGCCTCCTACGAGCAGTACTTC. Amino acids: CASSLTASYEQYF.